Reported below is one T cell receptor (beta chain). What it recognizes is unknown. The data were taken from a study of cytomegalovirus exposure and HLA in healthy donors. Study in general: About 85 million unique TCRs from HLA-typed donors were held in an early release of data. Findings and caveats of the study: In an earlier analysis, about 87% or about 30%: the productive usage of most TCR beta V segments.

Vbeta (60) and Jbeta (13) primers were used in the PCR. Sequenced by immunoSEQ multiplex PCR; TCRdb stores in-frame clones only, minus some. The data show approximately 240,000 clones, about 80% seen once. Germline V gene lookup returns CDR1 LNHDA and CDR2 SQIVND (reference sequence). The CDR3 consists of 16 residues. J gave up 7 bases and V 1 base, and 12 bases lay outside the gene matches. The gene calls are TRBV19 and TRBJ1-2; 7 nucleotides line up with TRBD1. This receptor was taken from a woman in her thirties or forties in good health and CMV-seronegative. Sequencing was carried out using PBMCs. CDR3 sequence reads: CASSIGQGRSPSGYTF. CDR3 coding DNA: TGTGCCAGTAGTATAGGACAGGGACGGTCCCCCAGTGGCTACACCTTC.